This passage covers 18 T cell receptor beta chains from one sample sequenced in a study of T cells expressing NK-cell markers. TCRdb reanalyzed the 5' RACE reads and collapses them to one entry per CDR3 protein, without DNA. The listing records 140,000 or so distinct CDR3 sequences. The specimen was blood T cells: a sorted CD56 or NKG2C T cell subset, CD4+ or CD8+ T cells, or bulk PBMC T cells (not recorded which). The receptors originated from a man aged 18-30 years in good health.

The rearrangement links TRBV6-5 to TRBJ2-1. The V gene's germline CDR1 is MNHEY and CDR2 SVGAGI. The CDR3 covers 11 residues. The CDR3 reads CASSYANEQFF.

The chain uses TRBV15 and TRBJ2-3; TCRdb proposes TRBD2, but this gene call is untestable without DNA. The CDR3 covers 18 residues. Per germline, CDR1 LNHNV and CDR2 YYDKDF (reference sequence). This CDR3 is CATSRDGGKERATDTQYF. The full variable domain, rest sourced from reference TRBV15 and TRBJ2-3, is DAMVIQNPRYQVTQFGKPVTLSCSQTLNHNVMYWYQQKSSQAPKLLFHYYDKDFNNEADTPDNFQSRRPNTSFCFLDIRSPGLGDTAMYLCATSRDGGKERATDTQYFGPGTRLTVL.

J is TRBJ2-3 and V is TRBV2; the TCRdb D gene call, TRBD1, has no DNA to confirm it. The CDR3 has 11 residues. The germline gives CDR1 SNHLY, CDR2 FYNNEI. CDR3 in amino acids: CAGGIKDTQYF.

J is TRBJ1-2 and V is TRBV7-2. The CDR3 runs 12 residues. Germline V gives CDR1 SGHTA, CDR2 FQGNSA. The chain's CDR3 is CASSLDNYGYTF.

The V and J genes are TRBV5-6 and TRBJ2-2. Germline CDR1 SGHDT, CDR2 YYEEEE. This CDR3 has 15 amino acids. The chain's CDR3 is CASSLAIGLGGELFF.

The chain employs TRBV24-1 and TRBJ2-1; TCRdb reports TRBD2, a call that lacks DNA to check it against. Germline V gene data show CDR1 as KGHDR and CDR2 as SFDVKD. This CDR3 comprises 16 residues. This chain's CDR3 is CATSVFGTSGSNEQFF.

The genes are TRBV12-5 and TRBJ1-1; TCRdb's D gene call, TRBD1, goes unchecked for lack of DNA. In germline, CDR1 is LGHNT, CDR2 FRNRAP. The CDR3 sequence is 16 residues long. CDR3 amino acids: CASGLGQTGSNTEAFF.

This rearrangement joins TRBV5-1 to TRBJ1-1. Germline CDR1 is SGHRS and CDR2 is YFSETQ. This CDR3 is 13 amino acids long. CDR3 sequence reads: CASGHIMNTEAFF.

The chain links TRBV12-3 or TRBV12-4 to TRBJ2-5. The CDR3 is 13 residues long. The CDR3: CASSLDFSETQYF.

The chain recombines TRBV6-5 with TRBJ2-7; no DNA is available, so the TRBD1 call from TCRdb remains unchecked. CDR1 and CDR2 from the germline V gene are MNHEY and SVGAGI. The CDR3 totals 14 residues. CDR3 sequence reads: CASSYDDRGYEQYF.

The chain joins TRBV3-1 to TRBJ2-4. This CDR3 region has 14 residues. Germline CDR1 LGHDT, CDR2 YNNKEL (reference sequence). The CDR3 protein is CASSDPIIEHIQYF.

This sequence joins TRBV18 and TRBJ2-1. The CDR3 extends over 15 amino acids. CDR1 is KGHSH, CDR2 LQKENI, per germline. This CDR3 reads CASSPRDGTYNEQFF.

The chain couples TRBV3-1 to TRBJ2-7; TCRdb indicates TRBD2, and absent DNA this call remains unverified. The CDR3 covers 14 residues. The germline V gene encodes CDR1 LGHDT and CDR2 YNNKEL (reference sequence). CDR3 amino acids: CASSSTSGSDEQYF.

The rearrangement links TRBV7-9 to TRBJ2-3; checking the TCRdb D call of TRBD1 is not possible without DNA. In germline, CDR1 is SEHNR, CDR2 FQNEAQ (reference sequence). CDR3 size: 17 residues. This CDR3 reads CASSPAAGQGVADTQYF.

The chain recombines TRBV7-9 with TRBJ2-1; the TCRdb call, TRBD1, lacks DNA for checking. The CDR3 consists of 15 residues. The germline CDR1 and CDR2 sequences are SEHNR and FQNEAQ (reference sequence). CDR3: CASGTGTGTYNEQFF.

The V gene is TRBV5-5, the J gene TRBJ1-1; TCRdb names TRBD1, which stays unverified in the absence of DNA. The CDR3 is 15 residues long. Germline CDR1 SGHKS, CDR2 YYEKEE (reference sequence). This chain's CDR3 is CASSLVRQGNTEAFF. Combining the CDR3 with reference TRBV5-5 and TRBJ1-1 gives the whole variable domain DAGVTQSPTHLIKTRGQQVTLRCSPISGHKSVSWYQQVLGQGPQFIFQYYEKEERGRGNFPDRFSARQFPNYSSELNVNALLLGDSALYLCASSLVRQGNTEAFFGQGTRLTVV.

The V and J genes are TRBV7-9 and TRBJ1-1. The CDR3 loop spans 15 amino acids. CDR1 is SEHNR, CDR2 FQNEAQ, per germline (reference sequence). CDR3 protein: CASSLVTGGESEAFF.

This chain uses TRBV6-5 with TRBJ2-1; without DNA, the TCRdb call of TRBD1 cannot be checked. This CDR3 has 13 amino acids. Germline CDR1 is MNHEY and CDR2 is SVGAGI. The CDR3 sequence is CASSSSLTREQFF.